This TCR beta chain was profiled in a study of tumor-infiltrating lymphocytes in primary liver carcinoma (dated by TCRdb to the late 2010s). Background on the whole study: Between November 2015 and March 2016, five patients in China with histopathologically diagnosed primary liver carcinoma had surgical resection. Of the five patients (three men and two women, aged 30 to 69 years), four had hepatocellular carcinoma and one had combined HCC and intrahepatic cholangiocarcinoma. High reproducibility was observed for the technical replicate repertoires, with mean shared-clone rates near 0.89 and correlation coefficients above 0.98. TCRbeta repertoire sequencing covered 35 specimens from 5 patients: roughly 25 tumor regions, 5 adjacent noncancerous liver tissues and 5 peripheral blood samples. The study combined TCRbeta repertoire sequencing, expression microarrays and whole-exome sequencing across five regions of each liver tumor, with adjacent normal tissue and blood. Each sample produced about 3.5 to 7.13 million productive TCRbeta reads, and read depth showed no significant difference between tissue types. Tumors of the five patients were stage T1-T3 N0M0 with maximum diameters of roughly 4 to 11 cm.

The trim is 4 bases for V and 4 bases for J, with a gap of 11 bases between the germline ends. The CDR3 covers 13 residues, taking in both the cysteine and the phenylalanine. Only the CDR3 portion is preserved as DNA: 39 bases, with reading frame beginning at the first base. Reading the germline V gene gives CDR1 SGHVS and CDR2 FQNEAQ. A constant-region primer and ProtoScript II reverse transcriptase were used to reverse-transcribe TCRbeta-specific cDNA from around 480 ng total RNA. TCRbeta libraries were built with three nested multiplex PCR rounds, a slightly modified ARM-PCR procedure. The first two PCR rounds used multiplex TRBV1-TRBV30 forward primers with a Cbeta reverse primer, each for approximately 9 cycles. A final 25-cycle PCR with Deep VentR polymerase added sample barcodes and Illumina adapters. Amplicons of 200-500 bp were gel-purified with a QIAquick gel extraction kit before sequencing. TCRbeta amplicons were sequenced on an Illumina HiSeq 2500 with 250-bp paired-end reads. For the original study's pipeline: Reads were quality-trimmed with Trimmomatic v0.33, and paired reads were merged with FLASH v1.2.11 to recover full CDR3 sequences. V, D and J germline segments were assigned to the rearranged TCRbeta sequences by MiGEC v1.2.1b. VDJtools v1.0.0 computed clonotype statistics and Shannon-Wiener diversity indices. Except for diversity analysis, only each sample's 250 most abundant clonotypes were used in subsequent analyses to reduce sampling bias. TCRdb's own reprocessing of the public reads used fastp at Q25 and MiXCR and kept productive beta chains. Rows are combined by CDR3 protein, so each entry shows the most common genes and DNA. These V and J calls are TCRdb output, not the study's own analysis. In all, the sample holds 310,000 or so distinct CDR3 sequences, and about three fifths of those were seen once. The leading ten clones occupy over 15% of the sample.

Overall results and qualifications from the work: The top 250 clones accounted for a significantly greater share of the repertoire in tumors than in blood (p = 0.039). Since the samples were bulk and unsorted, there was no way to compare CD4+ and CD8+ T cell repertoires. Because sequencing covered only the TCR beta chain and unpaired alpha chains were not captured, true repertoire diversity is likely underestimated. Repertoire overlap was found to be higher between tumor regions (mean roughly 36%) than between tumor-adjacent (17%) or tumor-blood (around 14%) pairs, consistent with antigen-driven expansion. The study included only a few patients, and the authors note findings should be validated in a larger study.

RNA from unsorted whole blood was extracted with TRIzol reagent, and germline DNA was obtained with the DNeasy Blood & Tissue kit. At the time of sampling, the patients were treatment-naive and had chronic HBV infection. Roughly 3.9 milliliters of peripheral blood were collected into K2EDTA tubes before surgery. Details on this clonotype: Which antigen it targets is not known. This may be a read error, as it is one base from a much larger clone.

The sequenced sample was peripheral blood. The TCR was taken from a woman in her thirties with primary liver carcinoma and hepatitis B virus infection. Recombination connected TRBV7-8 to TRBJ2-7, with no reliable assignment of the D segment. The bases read TGTGCCAGCAGCTCCAGGACCCTTTACGAGCAGTACTTC. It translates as CASSSRTLYEQYF.